Listed below are T cell receptor beta chains from one sample, sequenced in a study of technical replicates of blood from a few donors. Clones were read by immunoSEQ multiplex PCR, and TCRdb kept only the in-frame ones, dropping some. The sample yields about 69,000 clones, over 80% seen once. Sequencing used PBMCs. These receptors all come from a human donor in good health. Some clones in this sample may be carry-over from other donors' samples. Both conserved end residues are part of each CDR3. The order of the fields is J gene, D gene, V gene, clone size, CDR3 DNA, CDR3 protein. D genes are given only for firm matches. Size is omitted from some rows. Given values are once, few, many or a class for expanded clones.

TRBJ2-1 TRBD1 TRBV7-9 . TGTGCCAGCAGCTGGTGGGACAGGGGTGGGAATGAGCAGTTCTTC CASSWWDRGGNEQFF
TRBJ2-6 . TRBV19 . TGTGCCAGTAGTCTAGCAGGAGGCGGGGCCAACGTCCTGACTTTC CASSLAGGGANVLTF
TRBJ2-2 TRBD2 TRBV5-1 . TGCGCCGGTCATGCGGGGGATTCGACCGGGGAGCTGTTTTTT CAGHAGDSTGELFF
TRBJ2-7 . TRBV15 once TGTGCCACCAGCAGAGATTTCGGGGGCTACGAGCAGTACTTC CATSRDFGGYEQYF
TRBJ2-6 . TRBV7-9 . TGTGCCAGCAGCTTCCCGTCGGTCCCTGGGGCCAACGTCCTGACTTTC CASSFPSVPGANVLTF
TRBJ1-3 . TRBV18 . TGTGCCAGCTCATATATACGGGGAGACACCATATATTTT CASSYIRGDTIYF
TRBJ2-7 . TRBV5-5 . TGTGCCAGCAGCCTCGGGGACGAGCAGTACTTC CASSLGDEQYF
TRBJ1-1 . TRBV27 . TGTGCCAGCAGTTTATGGCTAGATAACACTGAAGCTTTCTTT CASSLWLDNTEAFF
TRBJ2-7 . TRBV6-6 . TGTGCCAGCAGTTACTCGACTACCAGGGGTCGGGTCGAGCAGTACTTC CASSYSTTRGRVEQYF
TRBJ1-2 TRBD1 TRBV29-1 . TGCAGCGTTGGACAGGGGTCGTGGAACTATGGCTACACCTTC CSVGQGSWNYGYTF
TRBJ1-5 TRBD1 TRBV15 few TGTGCCACCAGCTTAGGTGGGACAGCAAATCAGCCCCAGCATTTT CATSLGGTANQPQHF
TRBJ1-6 . TRBV2 . TGTGCCAGCAGTGACGTTGGCTCACCCCTCCACTTT CASSDVGSPLHF
TRBJ2-7 TRBD2 TRBV13 . TGTGCCAGCAGCTCGATGGGACTAGCGGAGAACGAGCAGTACTTC CASSSMGLAENEQYF
TRBJ2-5 . TRBV7-2 . TGTGCCAGCAGCCCGCGGGAAGAGACCCAGTACTTC CASSPREETQYF
TRBJ1-3 . TRBV23-1 . TGCGCCAGCAGTCAATCGAGGGGGGGAGGAAACACCATATATTTT CASSQSRGGGNTIYF
TRBJ1-5 TRBD1 TRBV7-8 . TGTGCCAGCAGCGGTGGGGGACAGAATAGCAATCAGCCCCAGCATTTT CASSGGGQNSNQPQHF
TRBJ2-5 TRBD2 TRBV7-2 . TGTGCCAGCAGCTTGGAGCGGGGGGAGACCCAGTACTTC CASSLERGETQYF
TRBJ2-3 . TRBV5-1 . TGCGCCAGCAGCCTGGGGGGGCCCTCAGATACGCAGTATTTT CASSLGGPSDTQYF
TRBJ2-7 TRBD2 TRBV7-2 . TGTGCCAGCAGCCCCCGTGATGCCTCAGCGGGGGCCGCCTACGAGCAGTACTTC CASSPRDASAGAAYEQYF
TRBJ2-1 . TRBV5-6 . TGTGCCAGCACCCTAGAATATGAGCAGTTCTTC CASTLEYEQFF
TRBJ2-2 TRBD1 TRBV6-4 . TGTGCCAGCAGTGACTCTCCAGGGGGCTACACCGGGGAGCTGTTTTTT CASSDSPGGYTGELFF
TRBJ1-6 . TRBV19 few TGTGCCAGTAGTAGGGAAGGGGCGAGTGGTTCACCCCTCCACTTT CASSREGASGSPLHF
TRBJ2-7 . TRBV18 . TGTGCCAGCTCACCACGAAGCCCCTACGAGCAGTACTTC CASSPRSPYEQYF
TRBJ2-2 TRBD2 TRBV5-1 once TGCGCCAGCGCTGTAAGAGCGGGAGCGAACGGGGAGCTGTTTTTT CASAVRAGANGELFF
TRBJ2-7 . TRBV27 . TGTGCCTGTCAACGGAGGGGCGGAAGCCCCTACGAGCAGTACTTC CACQRRGGSPYEQYF
TRBJ2-5 . TRBV27 . TGTGCCAGCAGTTTGTCCAGGGCTGGGCACCAAGAGACCCAGTACTTC CASSLSRAGHQETQYF
TRBJ1-4 TRBD1 TRBV5-4 . TGTGCCAGCAGCTCTCGACAGGGGGGGAATGAAAAACTGTTTTTT CASSSRQGGNEKLFF
TRBJ2-3 TRBD2 TRBV5-1 . TGCGCCAGCAGCAGTGGAAGCGGGGGTATCACAGATACGCAGTATTTT CASSSGSGGITDTQYF
TRBJ2-3 . TRBV4-2 once TGTGCCAGCAGCCAAGATGAGGGGGGGCTGAGCACAGATACGCAGTATTTT CASSQDEGGLSTDTQYF
TRBJ2-5 . TRBV29-1 . TGCAGCGTTGGGCAGGTATCAGAGACCCAGTACTTC CSVGQVSETQYF
TRBJ2-5 . TRBV7-7 . TGCGCCAGCAGCTTAGCACAGCAAGAGACCCAGTACTTC CASSLAQQETQYF
TRBJ2-5 TRBD2 TRBV30 . TGTGCCTGGAGGTTAGCGGGTGGGGAGACCCAGTACTTC CAWRLAGGETQYF